Presented here are 3 T cell receptor beta chains from one specimen sequenced in a study of T cells in women clearing cervical HPV infection. Clones were read by immunoSEQ multiplex PCR, and TCRdb kept only the in-frame ones, dropping some. This table holds 34,000 or so clones. The sample taken for sequencing was blood buffy coat. These receptors were taken from a woman between 18 and 70 years old with a cervical HPV16 infection that either progressed to CIN3+ or cleared (not recorded which).

Concerning this clone: The read finishes 3 residues shy of the CDR3 end, and the germline J gene is used to complete it. The V and J genes are TRBV19 and TRBJ2-7, with 9 bases lining up with TRBD1. CDR3 size: 15 residues. Germline CDR1 is LNHDA and CDR2 is SQIVND (reference sequence). V shed 5 bases, J shed 4 bases, and the junction held 9 bases outside the gene matches. CDR3: CASSDRDRAAYEQYF. The CDR3 bases that were read are TGTGCCAGTAGTGACCGGGACAGGGCTGCGTACGAG. The entire variable domain, with the rest obtained from reference TRBV19 and TRBJ2-7, is as follows: DGGITQSPKYLFRKEGQNVTLSCEQNLNHDAMYWYRQDPGQGLRLIYYSQIVNDFQKGDIAEGYSVSREKKESFPLTVTSAQKNPTAFYLCASSDRDRAAYEQYFGPGTRLTVT.

Points on this clone: The read ends 3 residues shy of where the CDR3 ends; the end is completed using the germline J gene. The chain joins TRBV5-4 to TRBJ1-1; 7 bases fit TRBD1. CDR1 is SGHNT, CDR2 YYREEE, per germline (reference sequence). The CDR3 runs 13 residues. CDR3 region: CASSLDRASMAFF. The sequenced CDR3 bases are TGTGCCAGCAGCCTAGACAGGGCCTCGATG.

Notes on this clone: The CDR3 end falls 3 residues outside the read, so it is completed with the germline J gene. The rearrangement joins TRBV20-1 to TRBJ1-2; 8 positions match TRBD1. Germline CDR1 DFQATT, CDR2 SNEGSKA (reference sequence). The CDR3 loop spans 15 amino acids. With 4 bases clipped from V and 3 bases from J, the junction kept 10 bases outside the gene matches. The DNA read from the CDR3 is TGCAGTGCTAACCCGGGACAGGAGGCAGACTATGGC. It yields the protein CSANPGQEADYG. The whole CDR3 is CSANPGQEADYGYTF.